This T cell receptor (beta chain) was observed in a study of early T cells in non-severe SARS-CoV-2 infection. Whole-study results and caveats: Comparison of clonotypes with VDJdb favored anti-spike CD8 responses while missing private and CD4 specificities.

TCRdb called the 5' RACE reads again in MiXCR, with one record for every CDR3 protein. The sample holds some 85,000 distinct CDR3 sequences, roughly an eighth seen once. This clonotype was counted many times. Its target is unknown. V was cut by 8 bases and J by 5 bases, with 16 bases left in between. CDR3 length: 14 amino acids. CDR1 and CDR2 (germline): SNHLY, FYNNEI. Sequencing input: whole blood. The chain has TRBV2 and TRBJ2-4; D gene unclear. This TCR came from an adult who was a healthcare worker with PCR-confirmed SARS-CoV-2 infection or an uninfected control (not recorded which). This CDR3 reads CASDEGRIQNIQYF. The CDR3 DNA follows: TGTGCCAGCGATGAAGGTCGGATCCAAAACATTCAGTACTTC. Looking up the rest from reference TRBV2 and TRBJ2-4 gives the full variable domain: EPEVTQTPSHQVTQMGQEVILRCVPISNHLYFYWYRQILGQKVEFLVSFYNNEISEKSEIFDDQFSVERPDGSNFTLKIRSTKLEDSAMYFCASDEGRIQNIQYFGAGTRLSVL.